This T cell receptor beta chain derives from a study of OX40 agonist ivuxolimab in advanced cancers. The germline CDR1 and CDR2 sequences are LNHDA and SQIVND (reference sequence). CDR3 length equals 16 residues. With 7 bases removed from V and 5 bases from J, the gap between germline ends came to 20 bases. About this clone itself: The antigen is unknown.

Whole-study results and caveats: Clonal expansion from baseline to week 6 occurred in both CD4+ and CD8+ T cells.

Here immunoSEQ multiplex PCR was the method, and the copy in TCRdb shows in-frame clones only, minus some. The top ten clones hold around a fifth of a sample with around 30,000 clones, approximately 80% of them seen once. The gene calls are TRBV19 and TRBJ2-2; the D gene could be TRBD1 or TRBD2 (7 bases each). This specimen was CD4+ or CD8+ T cells sorted from blood, taken in a trial of the OX40 agonist ivuxolimab. The TCR sequence derives from an adult with an advanced solid tumor such as melanoma, head and neck, liver or kidney cancer. CDR3 coding DNA: TGTGCCAGTATCCCATTAGACAGGGAGGGGACCGGGGAGCTGTTTTTT. It yields the protein CASIPLDREGTGELFF.